A selection of T cell receptor beta chains follows, all from one sample in a study of T cell responses to AZD1222 COVID-19 vaccine. Libraries were prepared by immunoSEQ multiplex PCR; TCRdb keeps only in-frame clonotypes and omits some of them. The data show 25,000 to 30,000 clones, with around 92% seen just once and over 7% held by the top ten. The sample here was peripheral blood, taken 28 days after the second AZD1222 dose. The receptor set was obtained from an adult who received the AZD1222 COVID-19 vaccine. CDR3s include the opening cysteine and the closing phenylalanine or tryptophan. Clone sizes are given selectively: once, few, many, or a class where the clone is expanded.

clone_size j_call v_call cdr3_aa
NA TRBJ1-2 TRBV6-5 CASSYSSRDNYGYTF
NA TRBJ2-5 TRBV30 CAWSPGLADSATQYF
few TRBJ1-6 TRBV7-2 CASSLNRVHNSPLHF
once TRBJ1-5 TRBV5-8 CASSPYGQPQHF
NA TRBJ2-7 TRBV19 CASTNQTRGYEQYF
once TRBJ2-2 TRBV6-5 CANNGGDHTGELFF
NA TRBJ2-2 TRBV4-3 CASSQGGYNTGELFF
NA TRBJ2-5 TRBV12-3/TRBV12-4 CASSLREQETQYF
once TRBJ2-2 TRBV24-1 CATSDFPGTSGRAGELFF
NA TRBJ1-3 TRBV5-1 CASSLDRAAGNTIYF
NA TRBJ2-2 TRBV2 CASSTGGTGELFF
NA TRBJ1-2 TRBV24-1 CATSEGDRGVYGYTF
NA TRBJ1-1 TRBV6-5 CASSYYGGQGNTEAFF
once TRBJ1-2 TRBV2 CASSPGTAYGYTF
NA TRBJ1-5 TRBV7-3 CASSPVGGQPQHF
NA TRBJ1-4 TRBV6-5 CASTQQGILGEKLFF
NA TRBJ2-2 TRBV9 CASSVILGNTGELFF
NA TRBJ2-7 TRBV10-3 CAISESAGTGPSSYEQYF
NA TRBJ1-1 TRBV5-4 CASSLAGRDTEAFF